This T cell receptor beta chain derives from a study of blood T cell repertoires in COVID-19. The V gene end was trimmed by 2 bases and the J gene end by 0 bases; junction bases not matched to a gene: 3. The germline gives CDR1 LGHDT, CDR2 YNNKEL (reference sequence). This CDR3 contains 16 residues. Clones were sequenced by immunoSEQ multiplex PCR, and TCRdb holds only the in-frame ones, with some missing. The top ten clones hold around 0.99% of a sample with about 250,000 clones, around 90% of them seen once. This chain connects TRBV3-1 (or the pseudogene TRBV3-2) to TRBJ2-1; the match to TRBD2 covers 8 bases. The sample was peripheral blood. The clonotype comes from a woman between 40 and 50 years old who had recovered from COVID-19. CDR3 loop: CASSQTSGVSYNEQFF. The CDR3 nucleotides are TGTGCCAGCAGCCAAACTAGCGGCGTCTCCTACAATGAGCAGTTCTTC.